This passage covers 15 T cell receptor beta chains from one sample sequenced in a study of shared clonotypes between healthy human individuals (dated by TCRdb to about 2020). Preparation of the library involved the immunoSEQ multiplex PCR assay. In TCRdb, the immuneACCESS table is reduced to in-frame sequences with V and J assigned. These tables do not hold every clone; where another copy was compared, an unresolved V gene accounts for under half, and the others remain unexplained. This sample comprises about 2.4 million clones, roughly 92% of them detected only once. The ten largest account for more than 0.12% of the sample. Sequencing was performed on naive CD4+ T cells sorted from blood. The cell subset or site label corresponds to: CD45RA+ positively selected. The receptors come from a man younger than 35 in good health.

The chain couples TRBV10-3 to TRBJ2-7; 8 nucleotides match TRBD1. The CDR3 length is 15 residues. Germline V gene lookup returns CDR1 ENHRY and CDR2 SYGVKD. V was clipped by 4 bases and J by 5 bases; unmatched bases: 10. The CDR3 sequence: CAISAGGPIPNEQYF. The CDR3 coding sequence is TGTGCCATCAGTGCAGGGGGCCCGATCCCTAACGAGCAGTACTTC.

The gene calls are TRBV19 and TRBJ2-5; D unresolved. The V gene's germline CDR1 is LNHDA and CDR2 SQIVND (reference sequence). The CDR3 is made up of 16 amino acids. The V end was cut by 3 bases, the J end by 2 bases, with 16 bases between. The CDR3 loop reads CASSIGRDASQETQYF. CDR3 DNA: TGTGCCAGTAGTATCGGCCGAGACGCTTCTCAAGAGACCCAGTACTTC.

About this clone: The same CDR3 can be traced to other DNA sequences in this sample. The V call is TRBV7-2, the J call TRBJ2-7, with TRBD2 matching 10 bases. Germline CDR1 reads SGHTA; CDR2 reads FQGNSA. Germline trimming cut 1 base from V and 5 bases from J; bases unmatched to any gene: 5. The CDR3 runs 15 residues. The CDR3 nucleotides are TGTGCCAGCAGCTTAGGTCTAGCGGGAGTAAACGAGCAGTACTTC. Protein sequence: CASSLGLAGVNEQYF. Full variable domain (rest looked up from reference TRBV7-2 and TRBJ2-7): GAGVSQSPSNKVTEKGKDVELRCDPISGHTALYWYRQSLGQGLEFLIYFQGNSAPDKSGLPSDRFSAERTGGSVSTLTIQRTQQEDSAVYLCASSLGLAGVNEQYFGPGTRLTVT.

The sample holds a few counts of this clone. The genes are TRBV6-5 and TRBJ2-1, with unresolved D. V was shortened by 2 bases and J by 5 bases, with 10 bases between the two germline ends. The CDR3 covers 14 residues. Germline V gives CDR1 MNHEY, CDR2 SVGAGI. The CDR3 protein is CASSYRVLNNEQFF. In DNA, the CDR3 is TGTGCCAGCAGTTACCGTGTGCTGAACAATGAGCAGTTCTTC.

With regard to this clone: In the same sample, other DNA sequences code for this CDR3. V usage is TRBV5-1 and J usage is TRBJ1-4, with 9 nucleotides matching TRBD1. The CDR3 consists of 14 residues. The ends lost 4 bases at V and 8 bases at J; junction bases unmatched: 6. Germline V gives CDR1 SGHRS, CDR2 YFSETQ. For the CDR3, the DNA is TGCGCCAGCAGCAGGACAGGGGAGGGCGAAAAACTGTTTTTT. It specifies CASSRTGEGEKLFF.

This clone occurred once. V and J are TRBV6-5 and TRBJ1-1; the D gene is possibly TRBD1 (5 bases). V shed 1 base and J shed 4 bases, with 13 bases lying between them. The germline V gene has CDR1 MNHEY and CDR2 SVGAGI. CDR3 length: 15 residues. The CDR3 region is CASSYLSGFTTEAFF. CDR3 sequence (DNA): TGTGCCAGCAGTTACTTATCAGGGTTTACCACTGAAGCTTTCTTT.

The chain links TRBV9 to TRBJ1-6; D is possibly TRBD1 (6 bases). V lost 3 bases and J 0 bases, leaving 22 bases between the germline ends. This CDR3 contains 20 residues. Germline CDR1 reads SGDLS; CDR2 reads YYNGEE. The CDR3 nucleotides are TGTGCCAGCAGCGCCCTCCCCATCGGCAGGGGATACTCCTATAATTCACCCCTCCACTTT. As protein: CASSALPIGRGYSYNSPLHF.

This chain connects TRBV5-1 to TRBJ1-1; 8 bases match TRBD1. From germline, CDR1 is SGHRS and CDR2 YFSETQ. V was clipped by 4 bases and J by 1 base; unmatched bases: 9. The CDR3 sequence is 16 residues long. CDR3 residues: CASSPGTGGRNTEAFF. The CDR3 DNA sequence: TGCGCCAGCAGCCCGGGCACAGGGGGACGGAACACTGAAGCTTTCTTT.

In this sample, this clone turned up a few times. The CDR3 loop reads CAISDTGGPGELFF. CDR3 DNA sequence: TGTGCCATCAGTGATACGGGGGGGCCCGGGGAGCTGTTTTTT. This chain links TRBV10-3 with TRBJ2-2; 8 bases line up with TRBD2. This CDR3 comprises 14 residues. Germline V gene data show CDR1 as ENHRY and CDR2 as SYGVKD. Trimming cost V 3 bases and J 6 bases; bases outside gene matches: 3.

Here the CDR3 DNA reads TGTGCCAGTAGCATCATGGACGGTCCCTACGAGCAGTACTTC. Its protein product is CASSIMDGPYEQYF. V gene TRBV19 combines with J gene TRBJ2-7; D is unclear. Germline CDR1 reads LNHDA; CDR2 reads SQIVND (reference sequence). V shed 6 bases and J shed 2 bases, with 14 bases lying between them. This CDR3 spans 14 amino acids.

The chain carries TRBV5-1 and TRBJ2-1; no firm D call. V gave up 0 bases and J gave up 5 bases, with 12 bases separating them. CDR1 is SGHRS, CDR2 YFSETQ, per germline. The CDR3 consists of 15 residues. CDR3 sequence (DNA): TGCGCCAGCAGCTTGGAGGCCAGGTCCAACAATGAGCAGTTCTTC. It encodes CASSLEARSNNEQFF. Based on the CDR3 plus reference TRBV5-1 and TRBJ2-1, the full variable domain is KAGVTQTPRYLIKTRGQQVTLSCSPISGHRSVSWYQQTPGQGLQFLFEYFSETQRNKGNFPGRFSGRQFSNSRSEMNVSTLELGDSALYLCASSLEARSNNEQFFGPGTRLTVL.

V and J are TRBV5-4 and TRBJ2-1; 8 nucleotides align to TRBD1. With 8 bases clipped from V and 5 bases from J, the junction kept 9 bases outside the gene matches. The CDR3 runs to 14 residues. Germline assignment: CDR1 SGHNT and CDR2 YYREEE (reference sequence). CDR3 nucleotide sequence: TGTGCCAGTTTCCGACAGGGGATTAACAATGAGCAGTTCTTC. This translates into CASFRQGINNEQFF.

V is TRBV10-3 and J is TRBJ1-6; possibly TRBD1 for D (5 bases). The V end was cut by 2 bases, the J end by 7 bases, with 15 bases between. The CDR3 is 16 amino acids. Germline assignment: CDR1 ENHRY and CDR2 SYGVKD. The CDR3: CAISEVGPGVNSPLHF. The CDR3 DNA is TGTGCCATCAGTGAGGTGGGGCCGGGGGTAAATTCACCCCTCCACTTT.

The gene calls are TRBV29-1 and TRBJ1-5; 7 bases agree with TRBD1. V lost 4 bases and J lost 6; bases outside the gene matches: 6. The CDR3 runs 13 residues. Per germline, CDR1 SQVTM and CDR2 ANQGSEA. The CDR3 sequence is CSVAGTEGQPQHF. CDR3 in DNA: TGCAGCGTTGCTGGGACAGAGGGTCAGCCCCAGCATTTT.

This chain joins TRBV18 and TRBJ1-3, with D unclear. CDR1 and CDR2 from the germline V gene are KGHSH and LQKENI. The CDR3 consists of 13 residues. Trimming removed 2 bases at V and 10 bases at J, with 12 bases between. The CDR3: CASSPFEELTIYF. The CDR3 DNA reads TGTGCCAGCTCACCATTCGAGGAGCTGACCATATATTTT.